This TCR beta chain originates from a study of blood T cells in healthy people across ages. General study points: Both naive CD4+ cell counts and diversity were greater in long-lived donors than in aged donors.

As regards this clonotype: What it recognizes is unknown.

Each donor supplied roughly 9 milliliters of peripheral blood. Total RNA was extracted at no less than 5.5 micrograms per sample. This CDR3 has 18 residues. V was pared by 2 bases and J by 2 bases, with 21 bases between. CDR1 and CDR2 (germline): MGHRA, YSYEKL. PCR was performed a second time for roughly 7 to 11 cycles using a sample-barcoded 5' primer and a J-beta primer mix. TCRdb reprocessed the 5' RACE reads with MiXCR, giving one entry per CDR3 protein. The table shows approximately 850,000 distinct CDR3 sequences, with roughly 44% occurring only once. Material: blood. The receptor comes from a man aged 60 to 75 in good health. The rearrangement uses TRBV4-1 and TRBJ2-5; possible D gene TRBD2, 7 bases. In DNA form, the CDR3 reads TGCGCCAGCAGCCAAATAATGGCGGGGGCGCGGGGACAAGAGACCCAGTACTTC. Its protein product is CASSQIMAGARGQETQYF.